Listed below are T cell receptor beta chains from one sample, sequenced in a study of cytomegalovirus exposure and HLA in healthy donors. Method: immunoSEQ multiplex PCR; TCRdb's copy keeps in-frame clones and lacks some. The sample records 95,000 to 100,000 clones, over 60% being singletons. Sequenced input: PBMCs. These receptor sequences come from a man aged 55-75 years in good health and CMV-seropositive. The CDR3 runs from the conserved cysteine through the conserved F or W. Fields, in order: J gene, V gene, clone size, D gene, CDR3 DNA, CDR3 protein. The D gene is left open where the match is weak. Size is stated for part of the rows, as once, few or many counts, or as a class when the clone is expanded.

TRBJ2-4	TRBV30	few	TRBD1	TGTGCCTGGAGGGGCCCCGGGACAGGGACAAAAAACATTCAGTACTTC	CAWRGPGTGTKNIQYF
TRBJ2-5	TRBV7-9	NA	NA	TGTGCCAGCAGCTTCAACAGGGAAGGAGAGACCCAGTACTTC	CASSFNREGETQYF
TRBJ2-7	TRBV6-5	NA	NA	TGTGCCAGCGGGGGCCTGACCTACGAGCAGTACTTC	CASGGLTYEQYF
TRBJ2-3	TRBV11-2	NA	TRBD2	TGTGCCAGCTGCAGGGCGGGGGGCACAGATACGCAGTATTTT	CASCRAGGTDTQYF
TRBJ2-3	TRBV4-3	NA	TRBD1	TGCGCCAGCAGCCGGGACAGTAGCACAGATACGCAGTATTTT	CASSRDSSTDTQYF
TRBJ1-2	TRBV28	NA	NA	TGTGCCAGCAGTTTACTTGACATCTTTGGCTACACCTTC	CASSLLDIFGYTF
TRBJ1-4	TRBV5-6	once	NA	TGTGCCAGCAGCTTGAGACAGCTTAATGAAAAACTGTTTTTT	CASSLRQLNEKLFF
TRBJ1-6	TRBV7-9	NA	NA	TGTGCCAGCAGCGACCGACAAAGCACCATTTCACCCCTCCACTTT	CASSDRQSTISPLHF
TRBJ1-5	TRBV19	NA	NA	TGTGCCAGTAGTATTCGAGGGAATCAGCCCCAGCATTTT	CASSIRGNQPQHF
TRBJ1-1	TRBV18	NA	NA	TGTGCCAGCTCACCACACCCGGTGGGGGGTGAAGCTTTCTTT	CASSPHPVGGEAFF
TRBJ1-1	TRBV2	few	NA	TGTGCCAGCAGTGGGACAGATCGGACTGAAGCTTTCTTT	CASSGTDRTEAFF
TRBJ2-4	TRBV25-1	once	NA	TGTGCCAGCAGTGATCCAGGGGCCAAAAACATTCAGTACTTC	CASSDPGAKNIQYF
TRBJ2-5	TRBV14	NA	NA	TGTGCCAGCAGCCAAGAAACAAGAGGGCCCCAAGAGACCCAGTACTTC	CASSQETRGPQETQYF
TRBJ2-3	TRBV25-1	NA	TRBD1	TGTGCCAGCAGTACACTCGGACAGGGACCCACAGATACGCAGTATTTT	CASSTLGQGPTDTQYF
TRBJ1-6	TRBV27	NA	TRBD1	TGTGCCAGCAGTTTAGGGACAGATAATTCACCCCTCCACTTT	CASSLGTDNSPLHF
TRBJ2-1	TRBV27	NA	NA	TGTGCCAGCAGTATTATCGGGGGCTCCTACAATGAGCAGTTCTTC	CASSIIGGSYNEQFF
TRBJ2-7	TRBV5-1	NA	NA	TGCGCCAGCAGCTTGAACAGGGCCTACGAGCAGTACTTC	CASSLNRAYEQYF
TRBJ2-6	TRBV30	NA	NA	TGTGCCTGGACCCTCGGAGGGTCTGGGGCCAACGTCCTGACTTTC	CAWTLGGSGANVLTF
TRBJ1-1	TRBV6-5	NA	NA	TGTGCCAGCATCGGTACCCCAGGGGAAGCTTTCTTT	CASIGTPGEAFF
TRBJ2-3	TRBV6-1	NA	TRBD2	TGTGCCAGCAGTCGAGAGGCGGGGGGGCCCGATACGCAGTATTTT	CASSREAGGPDTQYF